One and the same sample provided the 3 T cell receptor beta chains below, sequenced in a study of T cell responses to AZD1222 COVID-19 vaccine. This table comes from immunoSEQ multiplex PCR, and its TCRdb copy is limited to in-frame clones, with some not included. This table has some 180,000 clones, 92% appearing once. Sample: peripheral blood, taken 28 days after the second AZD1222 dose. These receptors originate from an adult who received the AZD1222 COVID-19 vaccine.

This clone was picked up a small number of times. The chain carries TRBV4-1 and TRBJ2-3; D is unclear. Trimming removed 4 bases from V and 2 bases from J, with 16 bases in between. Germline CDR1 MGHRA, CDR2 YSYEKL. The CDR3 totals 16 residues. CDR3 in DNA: TGCGCCAGCAGCCCCTCGGATCCCGACCCCACAGATACGCAGTATTTT. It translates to CASSPSDPDPTDTQYF.

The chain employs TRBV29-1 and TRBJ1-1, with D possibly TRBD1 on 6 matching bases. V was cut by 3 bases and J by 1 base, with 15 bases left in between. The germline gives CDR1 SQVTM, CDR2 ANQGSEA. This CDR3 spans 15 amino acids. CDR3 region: CSVEGGLTGNTEAFF. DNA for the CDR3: TGCAGCGTTGAGGGGGGCCTGACAGGGAACACTGAAGCTTTCTTT.

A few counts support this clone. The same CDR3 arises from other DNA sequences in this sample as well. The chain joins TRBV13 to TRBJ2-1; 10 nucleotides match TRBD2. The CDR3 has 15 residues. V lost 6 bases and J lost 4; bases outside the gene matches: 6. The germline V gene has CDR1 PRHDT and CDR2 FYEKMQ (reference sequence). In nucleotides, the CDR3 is TGTGCCAGCAGTCTACTAGCGGGGACATACAATGAGCAGTTCTTC. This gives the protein CASSLLAGTYNEQFF.